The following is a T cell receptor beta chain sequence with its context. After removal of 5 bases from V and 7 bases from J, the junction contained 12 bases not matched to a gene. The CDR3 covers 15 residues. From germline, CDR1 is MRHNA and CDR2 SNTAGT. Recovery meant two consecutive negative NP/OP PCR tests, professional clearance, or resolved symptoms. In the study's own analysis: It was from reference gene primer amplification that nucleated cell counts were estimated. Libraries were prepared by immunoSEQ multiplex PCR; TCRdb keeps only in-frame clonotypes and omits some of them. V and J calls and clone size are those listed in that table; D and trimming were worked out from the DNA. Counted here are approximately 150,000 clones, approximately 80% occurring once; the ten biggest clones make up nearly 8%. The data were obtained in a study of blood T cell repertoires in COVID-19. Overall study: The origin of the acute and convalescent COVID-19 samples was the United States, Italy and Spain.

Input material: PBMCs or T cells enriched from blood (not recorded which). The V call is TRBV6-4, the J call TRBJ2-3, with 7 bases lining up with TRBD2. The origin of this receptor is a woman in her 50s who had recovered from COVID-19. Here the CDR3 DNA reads TGTGCCAGCAGTCTCCTCGGGGGGAGCGGGAATACGCAGTATTTT. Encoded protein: CASSLLGGSGNTQYF.